This T cell receptor beta chain was documented in a study of shared clonotypes between healthy human individuals. The V gene lost 0 bases and the J gene lost 6 bases, with 16 bases spanning the gap. CDR1 SGHRS and CDR2 YFSETQ come from the germline V gene. This CDR3 comprises 16 residues. With ten immunoSEQ deep assay plates, unsorted PBMC DNA underwent sequencing. Some clones are missing from TCRdb's copy, which holds only in-frame ones; the method was immunoSEQ multiplex PCR. In the table there are approximately 500,000 clones, around 79% of which are singletons. This TCR was recovered from a woman aged 35 to 49 in good health. Some clones in this sample may be carry-over from other donors' samples. The source material was PBMCs. V usage is TRBV5-1 and J usage is TRBJ2-1; perhaps D is TRBD1 or TRBD2 (6 bases each). CDR3 sequence (DNA): TGCGCCAGCAGCTTGGCCCAGGGGACTCCACCCAATGAGCAGTTCTTC. Residues: CASSLAQGTPPNEQFF.